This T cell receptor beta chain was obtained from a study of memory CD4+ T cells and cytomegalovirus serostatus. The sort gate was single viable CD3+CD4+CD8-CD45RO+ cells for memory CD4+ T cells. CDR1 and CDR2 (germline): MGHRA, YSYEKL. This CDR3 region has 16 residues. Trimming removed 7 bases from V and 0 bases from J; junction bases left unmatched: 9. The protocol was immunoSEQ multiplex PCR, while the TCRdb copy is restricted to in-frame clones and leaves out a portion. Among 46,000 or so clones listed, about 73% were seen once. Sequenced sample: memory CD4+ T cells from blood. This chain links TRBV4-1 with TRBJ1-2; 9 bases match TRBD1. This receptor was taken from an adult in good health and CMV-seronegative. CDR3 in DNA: TGCGCCAGCACCCCCAGGGACAGGGCCCCTAACTATGGCTACACCTTC. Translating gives CASTPRDRAPNYGYTF.